This TCR beta chain is from a study of identical twins. Broader study findings: Out-of-frame sharing of TCR alpha in monozygotic twins was underestimated by models. Whereas memory repertoires showed no such difference, abundant cord blood beta clonotypes carried fewer insertions.

On this clonotype: Antigen specificity is unknown.

TCRdb re-derived calls from the 5' RACE reads in MiXCR, one entry per CDR3 protein. This table holds about 220,000 distinct CDR3 sequences, around a tenth found once. This sequence was found in a woman aged 18-29 years in good health. Source material: memory (CD45RO+) T cells sorted from blood.

CDR3 DNA sequence: TGTGCCAGAGAGGGACAGAGAGACACTGAAGCTTTCTTT. Protein product: CAREGQRDTEAFF. V gene TRBV6-1 combines with J gene TRBJ1-1; 7 nucleotides agree with TRBD1. Germline CDR1 and CDR2: MNHNS and SASEGT. The V segment lost 9 bases and the J segment 3 bases; nucleotides outside the gene matches: 7. The CDR3 sequence is 13 residues long.